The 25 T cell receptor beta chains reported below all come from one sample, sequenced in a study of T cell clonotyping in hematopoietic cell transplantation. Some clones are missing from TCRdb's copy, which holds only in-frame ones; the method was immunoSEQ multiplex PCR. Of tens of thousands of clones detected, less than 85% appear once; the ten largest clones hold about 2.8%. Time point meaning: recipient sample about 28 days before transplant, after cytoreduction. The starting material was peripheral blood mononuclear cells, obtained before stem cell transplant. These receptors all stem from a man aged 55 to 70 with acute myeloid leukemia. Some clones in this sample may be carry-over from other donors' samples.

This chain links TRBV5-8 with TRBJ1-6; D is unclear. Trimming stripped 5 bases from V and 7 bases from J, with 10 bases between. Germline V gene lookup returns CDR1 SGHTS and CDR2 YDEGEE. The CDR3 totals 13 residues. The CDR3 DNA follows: TGTGCCAGCAGTACCGGATCGAATTCACCCCTCCACTTT. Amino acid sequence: CASSTGSNSPLHF. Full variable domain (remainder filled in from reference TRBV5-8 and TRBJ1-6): EAGVTQSPTHLIKTRGQQATLRCSPISGHTSVYWYQQALGLGLQFLLWYDEGEERNRGNFPPRFSGRQFPNYSSELNVNALELEDSALYLCASSTGSNSPLHFGNGTRLTVT.

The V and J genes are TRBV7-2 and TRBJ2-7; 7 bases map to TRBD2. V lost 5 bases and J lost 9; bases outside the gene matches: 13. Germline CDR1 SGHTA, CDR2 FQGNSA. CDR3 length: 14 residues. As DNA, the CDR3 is TGTGCCAGCAGCACAAGGAGCGGGGACGGGGGGCAGTACTTC. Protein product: CASSTRSGDGGQYF.

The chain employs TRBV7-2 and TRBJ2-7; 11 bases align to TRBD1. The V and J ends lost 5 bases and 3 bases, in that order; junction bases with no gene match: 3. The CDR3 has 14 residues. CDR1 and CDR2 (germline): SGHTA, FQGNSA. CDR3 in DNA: TGTGCCAGCAGCGAGGGGACAGGGGGCTACGAGCAGTACTTC. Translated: CASSEGTGGYEQYF.

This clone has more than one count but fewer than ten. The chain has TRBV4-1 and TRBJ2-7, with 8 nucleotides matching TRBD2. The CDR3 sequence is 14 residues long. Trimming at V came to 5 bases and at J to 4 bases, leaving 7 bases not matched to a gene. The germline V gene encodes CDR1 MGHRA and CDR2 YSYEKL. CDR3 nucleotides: TGCGCCAGCAGCTTACTAGCGGACACTTACGAGCAGTACTTC. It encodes CASSLLADTYEQYF.

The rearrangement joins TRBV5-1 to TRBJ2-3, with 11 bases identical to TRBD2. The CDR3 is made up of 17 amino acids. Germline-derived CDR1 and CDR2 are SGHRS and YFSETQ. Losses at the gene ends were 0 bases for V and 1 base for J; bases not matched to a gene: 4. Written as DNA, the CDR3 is TGCGCCAGCAGCTTGGATGGTAGCGGGGGGGGCACAGATACGCAGTATTTT. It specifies CASSLDGSGGGTDTQYF.

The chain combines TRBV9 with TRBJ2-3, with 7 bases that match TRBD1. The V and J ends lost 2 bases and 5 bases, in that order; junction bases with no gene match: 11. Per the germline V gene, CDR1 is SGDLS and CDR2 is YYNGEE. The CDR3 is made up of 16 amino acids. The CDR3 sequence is CASSVEPTGWKDTQYF. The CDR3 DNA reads TGTGCCAGCAGCGTGGAACCGACAGGGTGGAAAGATACGCAGTATTTT. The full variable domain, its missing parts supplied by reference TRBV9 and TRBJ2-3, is DSGVTQTPKHLITATGQRVTLRCSPRSGDLSVYWYQQSLDQGLQFLIQYYNGEERAKGNILERFSAQQFPDLHSELNLSSLELGDSALYFCASSVEPTGWKDTQYFGPGTRLTVL.

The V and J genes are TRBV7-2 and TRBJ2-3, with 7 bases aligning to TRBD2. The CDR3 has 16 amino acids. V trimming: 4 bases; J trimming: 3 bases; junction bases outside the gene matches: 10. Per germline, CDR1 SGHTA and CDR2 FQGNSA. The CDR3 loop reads CASSWGGSGVTDTQYF. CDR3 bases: TGTGCCAGCAGCTGGGGCGGGAGCGGGGTTACAGATACGCAGTATTTT.

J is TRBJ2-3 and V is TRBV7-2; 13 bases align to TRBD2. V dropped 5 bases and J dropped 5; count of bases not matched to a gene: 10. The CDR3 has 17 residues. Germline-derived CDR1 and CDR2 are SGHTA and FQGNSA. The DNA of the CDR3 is TGTGCCAGCAGCCCCCAGACTAGCGGGGGGTCCCTAGATACGCAGTATTTT. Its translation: CASSPQTSGGSLDTQYF.

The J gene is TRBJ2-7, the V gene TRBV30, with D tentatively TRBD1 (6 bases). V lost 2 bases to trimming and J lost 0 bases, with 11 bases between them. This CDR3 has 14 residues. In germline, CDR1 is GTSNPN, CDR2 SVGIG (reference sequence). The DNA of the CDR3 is TGTGCCTGGAGTCTCGGGACACTCTCCTACGAGCAGTACTTC. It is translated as CAWSLGTLSYEQYF.

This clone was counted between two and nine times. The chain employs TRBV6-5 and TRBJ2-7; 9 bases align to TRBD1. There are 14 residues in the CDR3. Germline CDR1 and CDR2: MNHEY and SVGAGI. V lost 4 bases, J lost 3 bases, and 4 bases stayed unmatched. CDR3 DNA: TGTGCCAGCAGTTTGGGACAGGGCTTCTACGAGCAGTACTTC. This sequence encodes CASSLGQGFYEQYF.

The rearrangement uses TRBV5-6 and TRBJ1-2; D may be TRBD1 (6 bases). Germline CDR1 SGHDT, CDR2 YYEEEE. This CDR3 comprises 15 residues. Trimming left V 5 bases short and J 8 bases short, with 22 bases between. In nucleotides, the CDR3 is TGTGCCAGCAGTTCAAATTGGGGGGGGGCAACCGGCTACACCTTC. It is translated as CASSSNWGGATGYTF.

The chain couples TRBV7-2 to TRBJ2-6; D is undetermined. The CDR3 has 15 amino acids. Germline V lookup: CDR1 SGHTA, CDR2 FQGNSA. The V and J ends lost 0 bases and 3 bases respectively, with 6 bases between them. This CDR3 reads CASSLAQLGANVLTF. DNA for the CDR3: TGTGCCAGCAGCTTAGCGCAGCTTGGGGCCAACGTCCTGACTTTC. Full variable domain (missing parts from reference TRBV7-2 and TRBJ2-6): GAGVSQSPSNKVTEKGKDVELRCDPISGHTALYWYRQSLGQGLEFLIYFQGNSAPDKSGLPSDRFSAERTGGSVSTLTIQRTQQEDSAVYLCASSLAQLGANVLTFGAGSRLTVL.

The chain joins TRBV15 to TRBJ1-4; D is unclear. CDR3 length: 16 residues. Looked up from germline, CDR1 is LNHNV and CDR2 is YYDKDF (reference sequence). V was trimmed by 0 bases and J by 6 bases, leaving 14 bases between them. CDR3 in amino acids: CATSRDTGLGYEKLFF. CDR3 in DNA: TGTGCCACCAGCAGAGATACGGGGTTGGGGTATGAAAAACTGTTTTTT. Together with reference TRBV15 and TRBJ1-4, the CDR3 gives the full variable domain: DAMVIQNPRYQVTQFGKPVTLSCSQTLNHNVMYWYQQKSSQAPKLLFHYYDKDFNNEADTPDNFQSRRPNTSFCFLDIRSPGLGDTAMYLCATSRDTGLGYEKLFFGSGTQLSVL.

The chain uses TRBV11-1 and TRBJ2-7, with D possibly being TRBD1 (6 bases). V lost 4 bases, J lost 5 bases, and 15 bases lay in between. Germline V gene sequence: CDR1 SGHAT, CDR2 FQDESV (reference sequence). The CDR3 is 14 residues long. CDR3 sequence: CASSSGHRVHEQYF. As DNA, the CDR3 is TGTGCCAGCAGCTCCGGGCACAGGGTACACGAGCAGTACTTC.

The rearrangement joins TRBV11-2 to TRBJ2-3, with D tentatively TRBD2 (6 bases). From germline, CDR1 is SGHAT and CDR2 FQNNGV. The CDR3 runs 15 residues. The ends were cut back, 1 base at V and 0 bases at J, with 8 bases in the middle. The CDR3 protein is CASSLVGTSTDTQYF. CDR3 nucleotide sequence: TGTGCCAGCAGCTTAGTCGGGACTAGCACAGATACGCAGTATTTT.

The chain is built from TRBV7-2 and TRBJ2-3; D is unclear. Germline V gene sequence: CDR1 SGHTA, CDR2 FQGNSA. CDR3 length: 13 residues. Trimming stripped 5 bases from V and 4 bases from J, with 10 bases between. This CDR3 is CASSNLQADTQYF. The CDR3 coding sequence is TGTGCCAGCAGCAACCTTCAAGCAGATACGCAGTATTTT. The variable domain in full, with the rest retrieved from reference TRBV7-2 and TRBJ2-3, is GAGVSQSPSNKVTEKGKDVELRCDPISGHTALYWYRQSLGQGLEFLIYFQGNSAPDKSGLPSDRFSAERTGGSVSTLTIQRTQQEDSAVYLCASSNLQADTQYFGPGTRLTVL.

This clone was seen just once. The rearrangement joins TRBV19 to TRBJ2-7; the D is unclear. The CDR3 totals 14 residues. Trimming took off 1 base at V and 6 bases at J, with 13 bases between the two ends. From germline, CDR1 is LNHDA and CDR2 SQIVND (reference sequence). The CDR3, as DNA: TGTGCCAGTAGTATAGGGTCTGGGGAAGGCGAGCAGTACTTC. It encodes CASSIGSGEGEQYF.

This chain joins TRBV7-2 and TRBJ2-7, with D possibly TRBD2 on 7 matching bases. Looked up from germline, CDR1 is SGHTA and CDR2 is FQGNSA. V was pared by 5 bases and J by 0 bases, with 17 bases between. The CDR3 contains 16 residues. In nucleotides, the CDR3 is TGTGCCAGCAGCCCCTTCCCGCGGGGGCCCTCCTACGAGCAGTACTTC. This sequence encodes CASSPFPRGPSYEQYF.

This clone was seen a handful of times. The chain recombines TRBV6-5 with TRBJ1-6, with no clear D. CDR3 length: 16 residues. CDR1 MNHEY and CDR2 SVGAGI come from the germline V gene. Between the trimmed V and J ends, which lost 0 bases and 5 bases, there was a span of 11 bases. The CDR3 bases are TGTGCCAGCAGTTACTCCGGAGTTATAGATAATTCACCCCTCCACTTT. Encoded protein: CASSYSGVIDNSPLHF.

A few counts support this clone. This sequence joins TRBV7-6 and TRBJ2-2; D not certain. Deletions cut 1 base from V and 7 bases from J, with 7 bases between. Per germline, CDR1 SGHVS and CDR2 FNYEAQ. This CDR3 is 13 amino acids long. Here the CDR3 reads CASSLEVGGELFF. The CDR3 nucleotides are TGTGCCAGCAGCTTAGAGGTGGGCGGGGAGCTGTTTTTT. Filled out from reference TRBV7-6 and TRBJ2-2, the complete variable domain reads GAGVSQSPRYKVTKRGQDVALRCDPISGHVSLYWYRQALGQGPEFLTYFNYEAQQDKSGLPNDRFSAERPEGSISTLTIQRTEQRDSAMYRCASSLEVGGELFFGEGSRLTVL.

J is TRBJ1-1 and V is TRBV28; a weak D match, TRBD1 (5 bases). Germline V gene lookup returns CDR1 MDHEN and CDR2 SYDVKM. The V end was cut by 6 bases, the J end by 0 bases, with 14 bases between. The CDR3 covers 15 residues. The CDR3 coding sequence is TGTGCCAGCAGCGAACAAGGGGCGTTGAACACTGAAGCTTTCTTT. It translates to CASSEQGALNTEAFF.

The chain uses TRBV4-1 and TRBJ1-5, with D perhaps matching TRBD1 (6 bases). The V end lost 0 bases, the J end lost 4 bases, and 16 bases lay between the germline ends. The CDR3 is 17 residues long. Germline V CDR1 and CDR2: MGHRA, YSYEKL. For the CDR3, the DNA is TGCGCCAGCAGCCAAGATATGGGGGCCGGACTGAATCAGCCCCAGCATTTT. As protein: CASSQDMGAGLNQPQHF.

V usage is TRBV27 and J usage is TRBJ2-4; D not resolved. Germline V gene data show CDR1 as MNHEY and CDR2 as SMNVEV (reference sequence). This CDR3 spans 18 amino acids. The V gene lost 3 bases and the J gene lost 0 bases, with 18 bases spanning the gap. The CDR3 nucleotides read TGTGCCAGCAGTTTTCGACCCCCCGGATTTCTAGCCAAAAACATTCAGTACTTC. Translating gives CASSFRPPGFLAKNIQYF.

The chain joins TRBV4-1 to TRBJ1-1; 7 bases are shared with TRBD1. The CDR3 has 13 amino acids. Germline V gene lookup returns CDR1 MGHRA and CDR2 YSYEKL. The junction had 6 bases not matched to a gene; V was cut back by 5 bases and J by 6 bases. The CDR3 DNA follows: TGCGCCAGCAGCAACAACAGGGGACCTGAAGCTTTCTTT. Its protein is CASSNNRGPEAFF.

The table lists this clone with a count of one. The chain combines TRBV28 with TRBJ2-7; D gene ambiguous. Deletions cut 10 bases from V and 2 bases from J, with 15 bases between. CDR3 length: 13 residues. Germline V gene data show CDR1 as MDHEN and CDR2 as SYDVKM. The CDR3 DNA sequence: TGTGCCATCCAGAAACAATATACCTACGAGCAGTACTTC. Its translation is CAIQKQYTYEQYF. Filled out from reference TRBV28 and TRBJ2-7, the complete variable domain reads DVKVTQSSRYLVKRTGEKVFLECVQDMDHENMFWYRQDPGLGLRLIYFSYDVKMKEKGDIPEGYSVSREKKERFSLILESASTNQTSMYLCAIQKQYTYEQYFGPGTRLTVT.